Each of the 9 T cell receptor beta chains below was sequenced from the same sample in a study of blood T cell repertoires in COVID-19. Assay: immunoSEQ multiplex PCR; the TCRdb copy retains only in-frame clones and omits some. The sample has approximately 300,000 clones, about nine tenths seen once; the top ten hold 6.8%. What was sequenced was peripheral blood. The receptors come from a woman younger than 45 with COVID-19, enrolled during active disease.

The genes are TRBV19 and TRBJ2-6; possibly TRBD2 for D (5 bases). The CDR3 consists of 13 residues. The germline V gene encodes CDR1 LNHDA and CDR2 SQIVND (reference sequence). Trimming removed 6 bases at V and 5 bases at J, with 8 bases between. CDR3 region: CASSLGRANVLTF. The CDR3 DNA sequence: TGTGCCAGTAGCCTCGGGAGGGCCAACGTCCTGACTTTC.

CDR3 sequence (DNA): TGTGCCTGCGGACGGGGGAATTCACCCCTCCACTTT. Amino acids: CACGRGNSPLHF. The chain employs TRBV30 and TRBJ1-6; tentatively, D is TRBD1 (5 bases). CDR1 and CDR2 from the germline V gene are GTSNPN and SVGIG (reference sequence). Deletions cut 6 bases from V and 7 bases from J, with 10 bases between. The CDR3 spans 12 residues.

The chain combines TRBV11-2 with TRBJ2-7, with TRBD1 identical over 9 bases. Germline lookup yields CDR1 SGHAT and CDR2 FQNNGV. V shed 5 bases and J 3 bases; nucleotides not matched to a gene: 8. The CDR3 is 15 amino acids. CDR3 DNA sequence: TGTGCCAGCAGCGACGGGACAGGGAGGGACTACGAGCAGTACTTC. Protein: CASSDGTGRDYEQYF.

The chain is built from TRBV10-3 and TRBJ2-3, with TRBD2 matching 7 bases. The CDR3 has 17 amino acids. Germline lookup yields CDR1 ENHRY and CDR2 SYGVKD. V was pared by 6 bases and J by 1 base, with 13 bases of the junction left unmatched. The CDR3 sequence: CAIRGGSSSGGTDTQYF. Written as DNA, the CDR3 is TGTGCCATCAGGGGGGGTAGCTCAAGCGGGGGCACAGATACGCAGTATTTT.

The V and J genes are TRBV2 and TRBJ1-4; tentative D call: TRBD1 (6 bases). The germline CDR1 and CDR2 sequences are SNHLY and FYNNEI. V lost 5 bases to trimming and J lost 6 bases, with 13 bases between them. The CDR3 covers 14 residues. The CDR3 protein is CASSLTGTYEKLFF. The CDR3 coding sequence is TGTGCCAGCAGTCTTACAGGGACGTATGAAAAACTGTTTTTT.

This clone was seen a single time. The chain uses TRBV7-6 and TRBJ2-1; 10 bases align to TRBD2. The CDR3 has 14 residues. Trimming at V came to 6 bases and at J to 6 bases, leaving 5 bases not matched to a gene. CDR1 and CDR2 from the germline V gene are SGHVS and FNYEAQ. CDR3 protein: CASRSGRASNEQFF. CDR3 nucleotide sequence: TGTGCCAGCAGAAGCGGGAGGGCAAGCAATGAGCAGTTCTTC.

The rearrangement uses TRBV10-3 and TRBJ1-6, with D perhaps TRBD1 (6 bases). The V end was cut by 2 bases, the J end by 7 bases, with 12 bases between. The CDR3 sequence is 15 residues long. Germline CDR1 reads ENHRY; CDR2 reads SYGVKD. CDR3: CAISEPTRGNSPLHF. Written as DNA, the CDR3 is TGTGCCATCAGTGAGCCTACCAGGGGAAATTCACCCCTCCACTTT.

V is TRBV6-5 and J is TRBJ2-1, with 9 bases fitting TRBD1. Germline V gives CDR1 MNHEY, CDR2 SVGAGI. This CDR3 comprises 16 residues. J lost 4 bases, V lost 0 bases, and 4 bases had no gene match. The CDR3 loop reads CASSYSRDRAYNEQFF. The CDR3 DNA reads as TGTGCCAGCAGTTACTCCCGGGACAGGGCATACAATGAGCAGTTCTTC.

The CDR3 is CASSKTGTSGRAYEQYF. CDR3 in DNA: TGTGCCAGCAGCAAAACCGGGACTAGCGGGAGAGCCTACGAGCAGTACTTC. The V gene is TRBV21-1, the J gene TRBJ2-7; the table calls TRBD2, which could not be checked here. TRBV21-1 is a listed pseudogene. There are 17 residues in the CDR3.